Following are 31 T cell receptor beta chains from one sample sequenced in a study of T cell responses to AZD1222 COVID-19 vaccine. Sequenced by immunoSEQ multiplex PCR; TCRdb stores in-frame clones only, minus some. The table lists roughly 110,000 clones, roughly 90% of them singletons. The sample here was peripheral blood, taken on day 0 of AZD1222 vaccination. These receptor sequences come from an adult in good health.

The gene calls are TRBV6-2 or TRBV6-3 and TRBJ1-1; a possible D gene is TRBD1 (5 bases). The CDR3 runs to 13 residues. CDR1 and CDR2 (germline): MNHEY, SVGEGT. V lost 5 bases and J 7 bases, leaving 14 bases between the germline ends. The CDR3: CASSGHFEGEAFF. CDR3 coding DNA: TGTGCCAGCAGTGGACACTTCGAGGGTGAAGCTTTCTTT.

The rearrangement links TRBV4-1 to TRBJ2-2, with 8 bases that match TRBD2. This CDR3 is 15 amino acids long. Germline V gene data show CDR1 as MGHRA and CDR2 as YSYEKL. V dropped 4 bases and J dropped 4; count of bases not matched to a gene: 5. The CDR3 DNA follows: TGCGCCAGCAGCCCGTCACTAGCGGCCACCGGGGAGCTGTTTTTT. Its translation: CASSPSLAATGELFF.

V gene TRBV5-4 combines with J gene TRBJ1-4, with unresolved D. Trimming shortened V by 4 bases and J by 8 bases, and 15 bases separated the two germline ends. The length of the CDR3 is 14 residues. CDR1 and CDR2 from the germline V gene are SGHNT and YYREEE (reference sequence). As DNA, the CDR3 is TGTGCCAGCAGCCTCCAGCTAAAGGAGGAAAAACTGTTTTTT. Protein product: CASSLQLKEEKLFF.

V usage is TRBV4-3 and J usage is TRBJ1-3; D gene ambiguous. Trimming pared 1 base from V and 3 bases from J, leaving 4 bases between. This CDR3 region has 13 residues. In germline, CDR1 is LGHNA, CDR2 YSLEER. CDR3 amino acids: CASSQGRGNTIYF. For the CDR3, the DNA is TGCGCCAGCAGCCAAGGTCGTGGAAACACCATATATTTT.

The V and J genes are TRBV3-1 (or the pseudogene TRBV3-2) and TRBJ1-1, with D possibly matching TRBD1 (5 bases). Trimming cost V 0 bases and J 7 bases, with 12 bases left between them. The CDR3 is 14 residues long. CDR1 and CDR2 from the germline V gene are LGHDT and YNNKEL (reference sequence). The CDR3 spells CASSQDSAGGEAFF. CDR3 bases: TGTGCCAGCAGCCAAGATTCGGCCGGGGGTGAAGCTTTCTTT.

The CDR3 is CASINLSPVYTF. CDR3 sequence (DNA): TGTGCCAGCATTAACTTATCACCGGTCTACACCTTC. V and J are TRBV2 and TRBJ1-2; D is uncertain. CDR1 and CDR2 from the germline V gene are SNHLY and FYNNEI. CDR3 size: 12 residues. Trimming took 7 bases from V and 10 from J, leaving 16 bases between them.

The chain couples TRBV7-2 to TRBJ1-5; a possible D gene is TRBD1 (6 bases). There are 16 residues in the CDR3. Trimming pared 7 bases from V and 1 base from J, leaving 17 bases between. The germline CDR1 and CDR2 sequences are SGHTA and FQGNSA. The CDR3 bases are TGTGCCAGCACCCTAGGGGGACGGATCAGCAATCAGCCCCAGCATTTT. Translating gives CASTLGGRISNQPQHF.

The rearrangement uses TRBV27 and TRBJ2-5; a possible D gene is TRBD1 (5 bases). Trimming cost V 4 bases and J 2 bases, with 8 bases left between them. Germline V gene lookup returns CDR1 MNHEY and CDR2 SMNVEV (reference sequence). The CDR3 has 13 residues. CDR3 region: CASSSDSQETQYF. Written as DNA, the CDR3 is TGTGCCAGCAGTTCTGACAGTCAAGAGACCCAGTACTTC.

The chain joins TRBV6-4 to TRBJ2-7; D remains ambiguous. Germline CDR1 reads MRHNA; CDR2 reads SNTAGT. This CDR3 has 11 amino acids. The germline V and J ends were trimmed by 5 bases and 5 bases, with 7 bases remaining between them. CDR3 amino acids: CASSSRDEQYF. CDR3 nucleotides: TGTGCCAGCAGTTCAAGAGACGAGCAGTACTTC.

CDR3 nucleotide sequence: TGCGCCAGCAGCCAGGGCGCGGGGACAGCAGAATGGGAGACCCAGTACTTC. Amino acid sequence: CASSQGAGTAEWETQYF. V and J are TRBV4-1 and TRBJ2-5, with a possible D match to TRBD1 (7 bases). The CDR3 has 17 amino acids. Germline V gene sequence: CDR1 MGHRA, CDR2 YSYEKL. Trimming stripped 3 bases from V and 5 bases from J, with 22 bases between.

V gene TRBV9 combines with J gene TRBJ2-1; D is undetermined. Trimming pared 3 bases from V and 2 bases from J, leaving 12 bases between. This CDR3 has 15 amino acids. Germline CDR1 and CDR2: SGDLS and YYNGEE. DNA for the CDR3: TGTGCCAGCAGCGGTGGCGGTCCTACCTACAATGAGCAGTTCTTC. It codes for CASSGGGPTYNEQFF.

The chain employs TRBV21-1 and TRBJ1-1; the table assigns TRBD1, which was not confirmed against the DNA. TRBV21-1 constitutes a pseudogene. The CDR3 length is 14 residues. CDR3 in DNA: TGTGCCAGCAGAACAGACAGGGGGCTGACTGAAGCTTTCTTT. It codes for CASRTDRGLTEAFF.

This sequence joins TRBV18 and TRBJ2-1, with D possibly being TRBD2 (6 bases). V lost 3 bases, J lost 5 bases, and 20 bases lay in between. The germline V gene encodes CDR1 KGHSH and CDR2 LQKENI. The CDR3 is 17 amino acids. CDR3 DNA sequence: TGTGCCAGCTCACCGCTCCTTCGTTTCGGGAGTGACAATGAGCAGTTCTTC. Translation gives CASSPLLRFGSDNEQFF.

The chain recombines TRBV5-4 with TRBJ2-7, with 12 bases aligning to TRBD2. This CDR3 contains 15 residues. CDR1 and CDR2 (germline): SGHNT, YYREEE (reference sequence). V dropped 4 bases and J dropped 3; count of bases not matched to a gene: 5. The CDR3 sequence is CASSPGLAGLYEQYF. In DNA, the CDR3 is TGTGCCAGCAGCCCTGGACTAGCGGGACTCTACGAGCAGTACTTC. Full variable domain (outside the CDR3, taken from reference TRBV5-4 and TRBJ2-7): ETGVTQSPTHLIKTRGQQVTLRCSSQSGHNTVSWYQQALGQGPQFIFQYYREEENGRGNFPPRFSGLQFPNYSSELNVNALELDDSALYLCASSPGLAGLYEQYFGPGTRLTVT.

Concerning this clone: At one end the junction does not follow the germline gene, possibly because of a read error. This rearrangement joins TRBV7-3 to TRBJ2-1, with D perhaps matching TRBD1 or TRBD2 (5 bases each). CDR1 and CDR2 (germline): SGHTA, FQGTGA. CDR3 size: 14 residues. The CDR3 loop reads CASSLTGAYDEQFF. CDR3 in DNA: TGTGCCAGCAGCTTAACCGGGGCCTACGATGAGCAGTTCTTC.

The chain has TRBV5-6 and TRBJ1-4; D not certain. V lost 4 bases, J lost 7 bases, and 14 bases lay in between. Germline CDR1 and CDR2: SGHDT and YYEEEE. The CDR3 runs to 14 residues. CDR3 loop: CASSLRLQTEKLFF. In nucleotides, the CDR3 is TGTGCCAGCAGCCTTCGACTCCAAACTGAAAAACTGTTTTTT.

This chain uses TRBV7-3 with TRBJ2-2, with 15 bases that match TRBD2. CDR1 and CDR2 from the germline V gene are SGHTA and FQGTGA. The length of the CDR3 is 18 residues. The J segment lost 3 bases and the V segment lost 5 bases, leaving 7 bases of the junction unmatched. The CDR3 protein is CASSTGLAGGTYTGELFF. In DNA, the CDR3 is TGTGCCAGCAGCACCGGACTAGCGGGAGGGACGTACACCGGGGAGCTGTTTTTT.

This chain links TRBV9 with TRBJ1-2; TRBD1 is a possible D gene (5 bases). CDR1 and CDR2 from the germline V gene are SGDLS and YYNGEE. CDR3 length: 12 amino acids. Trimming shortened V by 3 bases and J by 8 bases, and 11 bases separated the two germline ends. This CDR3 reads CASSAGTHGYTF. The CDR3, as DNA: TGTGCCAGCAGCGCCGGGACCCACGGCTACACCTTC.

This chain connects TRBV18 to TRBJ2-5; TRBD1 matches at 9 bases. CDR1 is KGHSH and CDR2 is LQKENI in the germline V gene. The J segment lost 2 bases and the V segment lost 3 bases, leaving 4 bases of the junction unmatched. This CDR3 is built from 15 residues. CDR3 region: CASSPRTGEQETQYF. DNA of the CDR3: TGTGCCAGCTCACCTCGGACAGGGGAACAAGAGACCCAGTACTTC.

The chain links TRBV18 to TRBJ1-2, with D possibly TRBD1 on 5 matching bases. The germline V gene has CDR1 KGHSH and CDR2 LQKENI. The CDR3 sequence is 15 residues long. V dropped 6 bases and J dropped 3 bases, with 17 bases sitting between them. CDR3 residues: CASSPLSGMDYGYTF. DNA for the CDR3: TGTGCCAGCTCCCCCCTTTCAGGGATGGACTATGGCTACACCTTC.

This clone was counted a single time. The CDR3 is CATGTGTENTQYF. Here the CDR3 DNA reads TGTGCCACCGGAACCGGGACTGAGAATACGCAGTATTTT. V and J are TRBV24-1 and TRBJ2-3; perhaps TRBD2 as D (6 bases). The CDR3 is made up of 13 amino acids. Germline assignment: CDR1 KGHDR and CDR2 SFDVKD. Trimming left V 9 bases short and J 7 bases short, with 16 bases between.

V is TRBV6-2 or TRBV6-3 and J is TRBJ1-2, with 9 bases identical to TRBD1. V was pared by 2 bases and J by 7 bases, with 8 bases of the junction left unmatched. Germline V CDR1 and CDR2: MNHEY, SVGEGT. This CDR3 is 15 amino acids long. CDR3 region: CASSYPQGAISGYTF. The CDR3 nucleotides read TGTGCCAGCAGTTACCCACAGGGGGCTATTAGTGGCTACACCTTC.

This chain joins TRBV2 and TRBJ2-1; 8 nucleotides match TRBD2. CDR3 length: 13 residues. CDR1 is SNHLY, CDR2 FYNNEI, per germline. The J segment lost 4 bases and the V segment lost 11 bases, leaving 7 bases of the junction unmatched. Written as DNA, the CDR3 is TGTGCCGCCAGGGTAGCGGGGTACAATGAGCAGTTCTTC. Protein product: CAARVAGYNEQFF.

This sequence joins TRBV21-1 and TRBJ2-7. TRBV21-1 is a listed pseudogene. This CDR3 contains 14 residues. The CDR3 region is CASRGYSRQGEQYF. The CDR3 DNA reads TGTGCCAGCAGGGGGTACAGTAGGCAAGGCGAGCAGTACTTC.

This clone has a single count. The rearrangement links TRBV25-1 to TRBJ2-5, with 8 bases matching TRBD2. Per germline, CDR1 MGHDK and CDR2 SYGVNS. V trimming: 5 bases; J trimming: 5 bases; junction bases outside the gene matches: 4. This CDR3 region has 13 residues. CDR3 sequence: CASSRGGWETQYF. DNA for the CDR3: TGTGCCAGCAGTCGGGGGGGTTGGGAGACCCAGTACTTC.

V usage is TRBV4-1 and J usage is TRBJ2-7; 8 bases line up with TRBD1. Germline V gene lookup returns CDR1 MGHRA and CDR2 YSYEKL. Trimming removed 0 bases from V and 7 bases from J; junction bases left unmatched: 14. The CDR3 loop spans 17 amino acids. The CDR3 DNA follows: TGCGCCAGCAGCCAAGAACGGACAGGGAGAGCGTCTCGGGAGCAGTACTTC. It specifies CASSQERTGRASREQYF.

This clone was counted once. CDR3 nucleotides: TGCGCCAGCAGCCAAGATCTGGGGGGGCTCGAAAAACTGTTTTTT. It is translated as CASSQDLGGLEKLFF. The chain combines TRBV4-1 with TRBJ1-4, with D maybe TRBD1 (6 bases). V was cut by 0 bases and J by 8 bases, with 13 bases left in between. CDR3 length: 15 residues. The germline CDR1 and CDR2 sequences are MGHRA and YSYEKL.

V and J are TRBV28 and TRBJ1-2; D is unresolved. V was clipped by 4 bases and J by 7 bases, with 7 bases between them. Germline lookup yields CDR1 MDHEN and CDR2 SYDVKM. The CDR3 contains 11 residues. CDR3 sequence reads: CASSSPFGYTF. The CDR3 DNA sequence: TGTGCCAGCAGTTCCCCCTTTGGCTACACCTTC.

The chain carries TRBV12-3 or TRBV12-4 and TRBJ2-1; D not resolved. The germline V and J ends were trimmed by 4 bases and 7 bases, with 8 bases remaining between them. This CDR3 has 12 residues. This chain's CDR3 is CASSSRENEQFF. The CDR3 DNA reads as TGTGCCAGCAGTTCCCGCGAGAATGAGCAGTTCTTC.

This chain joins TRBV5-6 and TRBJ2-7; D gene uncertain. Germline V lookup: CDR1 SGHDT, CDR2 YYEEEE. With 4 bases removed from V and 13 bases from J, the gap between germline ends came to 21 bases. The CDR3 loop spans 13 amino acids. Written as DNA, the CDR3 is TGTGCCAGCAGCGCCGAGGCTGGGGATCGTCTATACTTC. It codes for CASSAEAGDRLYF.

This clone was found a few times. The junction departs from germline at one end; a sequencing error may be responsible. The V and J genes are TRBV7-9 and TRBJ1-6; 10 positions agree with TRBD1. Germline CDR1 and CDR2: SEHNR and FQNEAQ (reference sequence). This CDR3 is built from 12 residues. The chain's CDR3 is CASSPGQGSHFF. CDR3 sequence (DNA): TGTGCCAGCAGCCCGGGACAGGGGTCCCATTTTTTT.